This TCR beta chain originates from a study of STAT5B mutations in CD4+ large granular lymphocyte leukemia (dated by TCRdb to 2021 to 2024). About the investigation overall: Among the healthy controls, the CDR3 'QG' motif was associated with a particular HLA allele. The purity of purified fractions was confirmed by flow cytometry on FACSCanto II or FACSVerse to exceed 95% among lymphocytes. The TCRbeta repertoires of CD4+ T-cell large granular lymphocyte leukemia patients were compared with the TCRbeta repertoires of healthy blood donors.

TCRbeta rearrangements were sequenced from genomic DNA using the immunoSEQ assay at survey resolution. The authors processed their data as follows. A lowest detectable productive clonotype frequency of 2.59 x 10-5 was observed in the TCR sequencing data. Only productive TCRbeta rearrangements, defined as complete and in-frame sequences, were included in the analyses. Clonality for each sample was calculated as Simpson clonality in the immunoSEQ Analyzer version 3.0. Clones were grouped by frequency into very rare, small, medium, large (1-20%) or hyperexpanded (>20%) categories. Generation probabilities were estimated with OLGA 1.2.3, V-gene circos plots were generated with VDJtools, specificities were searched for in VDJdb, and CDR3 motifs were identified with GLIPH. In its TCRdb copy, this immuneACCESS table keeps in-frame sequences only and misses some clones. Where compared with another copy, unresolved V genes explain less than half of these, and the others have no known cause. That table supplies the V and J calls and clone size; D and trimming were determined from the DNA. Here the sample has about 48,000 clones; about 70% occur a single time. Jointly, the top ten make up about 1.5% of the sample.

This clone was detected a few times. There is no known antigen for this receptor. No per-base quality is available; no much larger clone lies one base away. On the study overall, not on this receptor specifically: The data were not HLA-matched, and the relatively small sample size could explain the higher clonality seen in CD4+ compared with CD8+ T-LGLL. Greater clonality appeared to be present in CD4-sorted patient repertoires than in healthy CD4+ repertoires, and the difference was retained after the putative leukemic clones were removed. Main leukemic clonotypes were private to each patient, although under 30% appeared at low frequency in other patients' non-leukemic repertoires. Enrichment of TRBV06-family usage was observed among the top patient clones (8/27) relative to healthy controls (2/35).

Measured from the cysteine to the phenylalanine, the CDR3 is 13 residues long. Only the CDR3 region is kept as DNA, spanning 39 bases read in frame from base 1. V loses 5 bases of germline sequence and J loses 7 bases, and the interval between the two ends is 17 bases. As encoded in the germline V gene (reference sequence), CDR1 is GTSNPN while CDR2 is SVGIG. Healthy controls were some 40 blood donors whose buffy coats came from the Finnish Red Cross blood service. All TCR-sequenced material derived from peripheral blood: patient blood samples and healthy donor buffy coats. Peripheral blood mononuclear cells were isolated by Ficoll-Hypaque gradient centrifugation. For the healthy controls, CD4+ cells were obtained from buffy coats by magnetic purification. The Gentra Puregene Cell and Tissue kit was used for genomic DNA extraction, and quantification was performed on a Qubit 2.0 fluorometer.

The chain is encoded by TRBV30 joined to TRBJ1-1; the best D guess is TRBD1, with 6 bases matching. The receptor's source is a human donor in good health. The sample taken for sequencing was CD4+ T cells from blood buffy coats. The DNA sequence reads TGTGCCTGGTCCAAGGGACAATCGAGTGAAGCTTTCTTT. Its protein is CAWSKGQSSEAFF.